This passage covers 8 T cell receptor beta chains from one sample sequenced in a study of cytomegalovirus exposure and HLA in healthy donors. PCR was performed using 60 Vbeta and 13 Jbeta primers. Assay: immunoSEQ multiplex PCR; the TCRdb copy retains only in-frame clones and omits some. The sample has roughly 200,000 clones; 80% to 90% are singletons. The source material was PBMCs. The receptor source for this set is a man under 40 in good health and CMV-seronegative.

This clone was seen only a few times. The J gene is TRBJ2-7, the V gene TRBV5-6; 9 bases fit TRBD2. Trimming at V came to 3 bases and at J to 3 bases, leaving 10 bases not matched to a gene. The CDR3 extends over 16 amino acids. The germline V gene has CDR1 SGHDT and CDR2 YYEEEE. This CDR3 reads CASSSGRSGGIYEQYF. As DNA, the CDR3 is TGTGCCAGCAGCTCAGGTCGGAGCGGGGGGATCTACGAGCAGTACTTC.

This clone has only one observation. The chain is built from TRBV4-1 and TRBJ2-2; tentative D call: TRBD1 (7 bases). The V and J ends lost 1 base and 5 bases respectively, with 23 bases between them. The CDR3 spans 19 residues. Germline V gene sequence: CDR1 MGHRA, CDR2 YSYEKL. This CDR3 is CASSQVIRGWQGGTGELFF. In DNA form, the CDR3 reads TGCGCCAGCAGCCAAGTGATCCGGGGGTGGCAGGGGGGTACCGGGGAGCTGTTTTTT.

The chain has TRBV7-9 and TRBJ2-7; D may be TRBD1 (6 bases). The germline V and J ends were trimmed by 5 bases and 2 bases, with 25 bases remaining between them. Germline CDR1 is SEHNR and CDR2 is FQNEAQ (reference sequence). The CDR3 is 18 amino acids. CDR3 amino acids: CASSPPFRTALGAYEQYF. Written as DNA, the CDR3 is TGTGCCAGCAGCCCCCCCTTCCGGACAGCCCTTGGGGCCTACGAGCAGTACTTC.

The genes are TRBV18 and TRBJ2-3; TRBD2 matches at 10 bases. Germline V gene lookup returns CDR1 KGHSH and CDR2 LQKENI. The CDR3 spans 16 residues. The trim removed 6 bases at V and 2 bases at J, leaving 8 bases unmatched. CDR3 region: CASSSLAGVNTDTQYF. As DNA, the CDR3 is TGTGCCAGCTCGTCTCTAGCGGGAGTTAACACAGATACGCAGTATTTT.

The chain uses TRBV15 and TRBJ2-1, with D perhaps matching TRBD2 (6 bases). CDR3 length equals 19 residues. Looked up from germline, CDR1 is LNHNV and CDR2 is YYDKDF (reference sequence). V was trimmed by 0 bases and J by 2 bases, leaving 20 bases between them. The CDR3 loop reads CATSRDRFVFRTTYNEQFF. The CDR3 DNA is TGTGCCACCAGCAGAGATCGCTTTGTATTTAGGACTACCTACAATGAGCAGTTCTTC.

The CDR3 nucleotides read TGTGCCAGTATCTCGACGGAAACTATGAACACTGAAGCTTTCTTT. Encoded protein: CASISTETMNTEAFF. The chain combines TRBV19 with TRBJ1-1, with no clear D. The germline CDR1 and CDR2 sequences are LNHDA and SQIVND (reference sequence). The V end was cut by 7 bases, the J end by 0 bases, with 15 bases between. The CDR3 consists of 15 residues.

In DNA, the CDR3 is TGTGCCAGCAGTTTATTTCCAGGCGTCATGGAAACCCTCCACTTT. Its protein is CASSLFPGVMETLHF. V gene TRBV27 combines with J gene TRBJ1-6; D not resolved. Germline assignment: CDR1 MNHEY and CDR2 SMNVEV (reference sequence). The CDR3 runs to 15 residues. Trimming stripped 1 base from V and 14 bases from J, with 18 bases between.

The chain links TRBV7-9 to TRBJ1-2; TRBD1 agrees at 10 bases. V lost 5 bases, J lost 5 bases, and 11 bases stayed unmatched. The CDR3 is 16 residues long. Germline CDR1 reads SEHNR; CDR2 reads FQNEAQ (reference sequence). CDR3 protein: CASSHTATGGSYGYTF. For the CDR3, the DNA is TGTGCCAGCAGCCATACCGCGACAGGGGGCTCGTATGGCTACACCTTC. Full variable domain (missing parts from reference TRBV7-9 and TRBJ1-2): DTGVSQNPRHKITKRGQNVTFRCDPISEHNRLYWYRQTLGQGPEFLTYFQNEAQLEKSRLLSDRFSAERPKGSFSTLEIQRTEQGDSAMYLCASSHTATGGSYGYTFGSGTRLTVV.